The rows below give T cell receptor beta chains drawn from one sample of a study of blood T cell repertoires in COVID-19. Libraries were prepared by immunoSEQ multiplex PCR; TCRdb keeps only in-frame clonotypes and omits some of them. The sample has about 68,000 clones; 88% are singletons. Sequences were obtained from peripheral blood. Every receptor here comes from a human donor in a cohort sampled during active COVID-19. The CDR3 runs from the conserved cysteine through the conserved F or W. A D gene is named only where the DNA matches it firmly. Clone size is stated in some rows and not others, as once, few, many or a class when expanded.

d_call: TRBD1
clone_size: .
j_call: TRBJ2-2
cdr3_length: 14
v_call: TRBV4-3
cdr3_nt: TGCGCCAGCAGCCCGGACAGGGGCACCGGGGAGCTGTTTTTT
cdr3_aa: CASSPDRGTGELFF

d_call: .
clone_size: .
j_call: TRBJ1-1
cdr3_length: 16
v_call: TRBV28
cdr3_nt: TGTGCCAGCAGTGCCTGGGGGGGCAAGAAGAACACTGAAGCTTTCTTT
cdr3_aa: CASSAWGGKKNTEAFF

d_call: TRBD1
clone_size: .
j_call: TRBJ1-4
cdr3_length: 14
v_call: TRBV19
cdr3_nt: TGTGCCAGTAGTATTTGGGACAGAAATGAAAAACTGTTTTTT
cdr3_aa: CASSIWDRNEKLFF

d_call: TRBD2
clone_size: .
j_call: TRBJ2-1
cdr3_length: 17
v_call: TRBV24-1
cdr3_nt: TGTGCCACCAGTGATTTCCGCGGGGCTAGCGGGGGGATTGAGCAGTTCTTC
cdr3_aa: CATSDFRGASGGIEQFF

d_call: TRBD1
clone_size: .
j_call: TRBJ1-1
cdr3_length: 13
v_call: TRBV27
cdr3_nt: TGTGCCAGCAGGACACAGGGGTTCACTGAAGCTTTCTTT
cdr3_aa: CASRTQGFTEAFF

d_call: .
clone_size: .
j_call: TRBJ2-1
cdr3_length: 15
v_call: TRBV3-1/TRBV3-2
cdr3_nt: TGTGCCAGCAGTCTCCTACCAAGCTCCTACAATGAGCAGTTCTTC
cdr3_aa: CASSLLPSSYNEQFF

d_call: .
clone_size: .
j_call: TRBJ1-4
cdr3_length: 14
v_call: TRBV29-1
cdr3_nt: TGCAGCGTCGAGGGAGGAGGCCCTAATGAAAAACTGTTTTTT
cdr3_aa: CSVEGGGPNEKLFF

d_call: TRBD1
clone_size: .
j_call: TRBJ2-2
cdr3_length: 15
v_call: TRBV28
cdr3_nt: TGTGCCAGCAGTTGGGACAGGGCGAACACCGGGGAGCTGTTTTTT
cdr3_aa: CASSWDRANTGELFF

d_call: TRBD1
clone_size: few
j_call: TRBJ1-6
cdr3_length: 15
v_call: TRBV7-9
cdr3_nt: TGTGCCAGCAGCCCTAGACAGGGTCATAATTCACCCCTCCACTTT
cdr3_aa: CASSPRQGHNSPLHF

d_call: TRBD1
clone_size: .
j_call: TRBJ1-5
cdr3_length: 14
v_call: TRBV13
cdr3_nt: TGTGCCAGCAGCCTCGGACAGGGGGTACGGCCCCAGCATTTT
cdr3_aa: CASSLGQGVRPQHF

d_call: TRBD1
clone_size: .
j_call: TRBJ1-2
cdr3_length: 16
v_call: TRBV2
cdr3_nt: TGTGCCAGCAGAAAATGGGGGACAGGGCTGAAGTATGGCTACACCTTC
cdr3_aa: CASRKWGTGLKYGYTF

d_call: .
clone_size: .
j_call: TRBJ1-1
cdr3_length: 13
v_call: TRBV28
cdr3_nt: TGTGCCAGCAACTTGGGGGGGGCGGCTGAAGCTTTCTTT
cdr3_aa: CASNLGGAAEAFF

d_call: .
clone_size: .
j_call: TRBJ1-2
cdr3_length: 13
v_call: TRBV7-2
cdr3_nt: TGTGCCAGCAGTTCAGGGGAGACCTATGGCTACACCTTC
cdr3_aa: CASSSGETYGYTF

d_call: .
clone_size: few
j_call: TRBJ1-2
cdr3_length: 13
v_call: TRBV28
cdr3_nt: TGTGCCAGCAGTCTGTGGACAGACTATGGCTACACCTTC
cdr3_aa: CASSLWTDYGYTF

d_call: .
clone_size: .
j_call: TRBJ1-2
cdr3_length: 15
v_call: TRBV30
cdr3_nt: TGTGCCTGGAGCGTGGGGAGGAGGGCTAACTATGGCTACACCTTC
cdr3_aa: CAWSVGRRANYGYTF

d_call: TRBD2
clone_size: .
j_call: TRBJ2-3
cdr3_length: 15
v_call: TRBV6-5
cdr3_nt: TGTGCCAGCAGTTACAAGCGGGGCCCCACAGATACGCAGTATTTT
cdr3_aa: CASSYKRGPTDTQYF

d_call: .
clone_size: .
j_call: TRBJ2-1
cdr3_length: 16
v_call: TRBV24-1
cdr3_nt: TGTGCCACCAGTGATCCGAGGCTAAGCTCCTACAATGAGCAGTTCTTC
cdr3_aa: CATSDPRLSSYNEQFF

d_call: TRBD1
clone_size: few
j_call: TRBJ1-1
cdr3_length: 13
v_call: TRBV5-4
cdr3_nt: TGTGCCAGCAGCCGGGACAGGGCAAATGAAGCTTTCTTT
cdr3_aa: CASSRDRANEAFF

d_call: .
clone_size: .
j_call: TRBJ1-3
cdr3_length: 15
v_call: TRBV5-1
cdr3_nt: TGCGCCAGCAGCTTGACGGGGTCCCAAGGAAACACCATATATTTT
cdr3_aa: CASSLTGSQGNTIYF

d_call: .
clone_size: .
j_call: TRBJ1-3
cdr3_length: 14
v_call: TRBV7-6
cdr3_nt: TGTGCCAGCAGCCTACAGGGAACCGGAAACACCATATATTTT
cdr3_aa: CASSLQGTGNTIYF

d_call: .
clone_size: .
j_call: TRBJ1-3
cdr3_length: 17
v_call: TRBV27
cdr3_nt: TGTGCCAGCAGTTTATTTCCGGGGAACTTGGCTGGAAACACCATATATTTT
cdr3_aa: CASSLFPGNLAGNTIYF

d_call: TRBD1
clone_size: .
j_call: TRBJ1-6
cdr3_length: 16
v_call: TRBV7-9
cdr3_nt: TGTGCCAGCAGCTTATCGCCAGGGACAGGGGATTCACCCCTCCACTTT
cdr3_aa: CASSLSPGTGDSPLHF

d_call: TRBD1
clone_size: once
j_call: TRBJ1-4
cdr3_length: 15
v_call: TRBV5-4
cdr3_nt: TGTGCCAGCAGTTGGAGGACAGGGGCAGGAGAAAAACTGTTTTTT
cdr3_aa: CASSWRTGAGEKLFF

d_call: .
clone_size: .
j_call: TRBJ2-6
cdr3_length: 15
v_call: TRBV3-1/TRBV3-2
cdr3_nt: TGTGCCAGCAGCTTGCAGGGGACTGGGGCCAACGTCCTGACTTTC
cdr3_aa: CASSLQGTGANVLTF

d_call: .
clone_size: .
j_call: TRBJ2-3
cdr3_length: 16
v_call: TRBV4-2
cdr3_nt: TGTGCCAGCAGCCAAATAGCGGCTACTAGCACAGATACGCAGTATTTT
cdr3_aa: CASSQIAATSTDTQYF

d_call: TRBD1
clone_size: .
j_call: TRBJ2-7
cdr3_length: 13
v_call: TRBV30
cdr3_nt: TGTGCCTGGGAAGGGACAGGGACTCAGGAGCAGTACTTC
cdr3_aa: CAWEGTGTQEQYF

d_call: TRBD1
clone_size: .
j_call: TRBJ1-6
cdr3_length: 18
v_call: TRBV29-1
cdr3_nt: TGCAGCGTTCCTTCGGGACAGCGTCGTAGCTCCTATAATTCACCCCTCCACTTT
cdr3_aa: CSVPSGQRRSSYNSPLHF

d_call: .
clone_size: .
j_call: TRBJ1-2
cdr3_length: 12
v_call: TRBV28
cdr3_nt: TGTGCCAGCAGAGGGGGGGGTTATGGCTACACCTTC
cdr3_aa: CASRGGGYGYTF

d_call: .
clone_size: .
j_call: TRBJ2-1
cdr3_length: 17
v_call: TRBV7-9
cdr3_nt: TGTGCCAGCAGGATCCGACAAGGTCCAGGTCGGTACAATGAGCAGTTCTTC
cdr3_aa: CASRIRQGPGRYNEQFF

d_call: .
clone_size: .
j_call: TRBJ1-2
cdr3_length: 13
v_call: TRBV5-1
cdr3_nt: TGCGCCAGCAGCTCACAGGGCGAAGTTGGCTACACCTTC
cdr3_aa: CASSSQGEVGYTF

d_call: TRBD1
clone_size: .
j_call: TRBJ1-1
cdr3_length: 13
v_call: TRBV7-9
cdr3_nt: TGTGCCATCCACCCCGGGACAGGGGGTGAAGCTTTCTTT
cdr3_aa: CAIHPGTGGEAFF

d_call: .
clone_size: .
j_call: TRBJ1-2
cdr3_length: 15
v_call: TRBV28
cdr3_nt: TGTGCCAGCAGTTTCGTACAGGGTAAAAGGGATGGCTACACCTTC
cdr3_aa: CASSFVQGKRDGYTF

d_call: TRBD2
clone_size: .
j_call: TRBJ2-1
cdr3_length: 17
v_call: TRBV4-2
cdr3_nt: TGTGCCAGCAGCCAGAGCGGCGGTAGCGGGAACTACAATGAGCAGTTCTTC
cdr3_aa: CASSQSGGSGNYNEQFF

d_call: TRBD1
clone_size: .
j_call: TRBJ2-1
cdr3_length: 15
v_call: TRBV9
cdr3_nt: TGTGCCAGCAGCACGGGACAGGGCTCCTACAATGAGCAGTTCTTC
cdr3_aa: CASSTGQGSYNEQFF

d_call: .
clone_size: .
j_call: TRBJ2-1
cdr3_length: 12
v_call: TRBV30
cdr3_nt: TGTGCCTGGAGTGTACAGGGCAGTGAGCAGTTCTTC
cdr3_aa: CAWSVQGSEQFF

d_call: .
clone_size: .
j_call: TRBJ1-2
cdr3_length: 11
v_call: TRBV7-2
cdr3_nt: TGTGCCAGCAGCTCCTATGCTGGCTACACCTTC
cdr3_aa: CASSSYAGYTF

d_call: .
clone_size: .
j_call: TRBJ2-2
cdr3_length: 20
v_call: TRBV21-1
cdr3_nt: TGTGCCAGCCTGCCTCTCCCCTCCAGTGCCCAAAATGCGAACACCGGGGAGCTGTTTTTT
cdr3_aa: CASLPLPSSAQNANTGELFF

d_call: TRBD1
clone_size: few
j_call: TRBJ1-3
cdr3_length: 15
v_call: TRBV28
cdr3_nt: TGTGCCAGCAGTGAGGGACAGGCCTCTGGAAACACCATATATTTT
cdr3_aa: CASSEGQASGNTIYF

d_call: TRBD1
clone_size: .
j_call: TRBJ1-1
cdr3_length: 14
v_call: TRBV5-5
cdr3_nt: TGTGCCAGCAGCAACTGGGACAGGGGCACTGAAGCTTTCTTT
cdr3_aa: CASSNWDRGTEAFF

d_call: TRBD1
clone_size: .
j_call: TRBJ1-1
cdr3_length: 15
v_call: TRBV5-1
cdr3_nt: TGCGCCAGCAGTTCCGGGGACAGGGTTGGGACTGAAGCTTTCTTT
cdr3_aa: CASSSGDRVGTEAFF

d_call: TRBD2
clone_size: .
j_call: TRBJ2-2
cdr3_length: 15
v_call: TRBV11-2
cdr3_nt: TGTGCCAGCAGCTTACTAGCGGGGGGGCTCGGGGAGCTGTTTTTT
cdr3_aa: CASSLLAGGLGELFF

d_call: .
clone_size: .
j_call: TRBJ2-4
cdr3_length: 16
v_call: TRBV5-1
cdr3_nt: TGCGCCAGCAGACCAGGAGGGGACGTAGCCAAAAACATTCAGTACTTC
cdr3_aa: CASRPGGDVAKNIQYF

d_call: TRBD1
clone_size: .
j_call: TRBJ2-7
cdr3_length: 15
v_call: TRBV19
cdr3_nt: TGTGCCAGTAATACAGGGACAGCTAGCTCCTACGAGCAGTACTTC
cdr3_aa: CASNTGTASSYEQYF